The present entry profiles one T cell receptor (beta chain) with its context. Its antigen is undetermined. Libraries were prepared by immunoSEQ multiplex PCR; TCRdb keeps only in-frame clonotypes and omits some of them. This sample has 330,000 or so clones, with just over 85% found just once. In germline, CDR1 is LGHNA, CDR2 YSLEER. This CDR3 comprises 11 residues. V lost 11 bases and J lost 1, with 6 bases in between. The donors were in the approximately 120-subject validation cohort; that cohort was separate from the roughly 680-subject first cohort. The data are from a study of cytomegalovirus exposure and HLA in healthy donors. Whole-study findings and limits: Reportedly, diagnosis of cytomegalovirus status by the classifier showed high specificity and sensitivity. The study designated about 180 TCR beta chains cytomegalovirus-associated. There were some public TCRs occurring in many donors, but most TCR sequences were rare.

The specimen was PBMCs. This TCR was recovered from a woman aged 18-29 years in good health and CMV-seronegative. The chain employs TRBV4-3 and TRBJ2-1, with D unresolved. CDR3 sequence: CASGSYNEQFF. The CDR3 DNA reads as TGCGCCTCCGGTTCCTACAATGAGCAGTTCTTC.